A selection of T cell receptor beta chains follows, all from one sample in a study of spatial heterogeneity in lung cancer. TCRdb processed the 5' RACE reads anew with MiXCR; each CDR3 protein has one entry. Of around 45,000 distinct CDR3 sequences in the sample, approximately 22% were seen once. The sample here was PBMCs, taken at follow-up. The receptors were sampled from a female donor with early-stage non-small cell lung cancer. The CDR3 runs from the conserved cysteine through the conserved F or W. Fields, in order: clone size, D gene, J gene, V gene, CDR3 DNA, CDR3 protein. A D gene is named only where the DNA matches it firmly. Size tells how often a clone was seen (once, few, many) or the class of an expanded clone, and some rows leave it out.

>many|.|TRBJ1-5|TRBV20-1
TGCAGTGCTCCGATGGGGGATCAGCCCCAGCATTTT
CSAPMGDQPQHF
>.|.|TRBJ2-1|TRBV15
TGTGCCACCAGCAGAGATATAGGGTATTCGGCCGATGAGCAGTTCTTC
CATSRDIGYSADEQFF
>.|TRBD2|TRBJ2-1|TRBV4-2
TGTGCCAGCAGCCCACTCCTCGGACTAGCGGGGATAGGTGAGCAGTTCTTC
CASSPLLGLAGIGEQFF
>few|.|TRBJ1-2|TRBV6-2/TRBV6-3
TGTGCCAGCACGGGGATCTATGGCTACACCTTC
CASTGIYGYTF
>few|TRBD1|TRBJ1-1|TRBV7-8
TGTGCCAGCAGCCCGAGGGGACAGGGCAACACTGAAGCTTTCTTT
CASSPRGQGNTEAFF
>.|.|TRBJ2-3|TRBV13
TGTGCCAGCAGGGAAGGTACAGATACGCAGTATTTT
CASREGTDTQYF
>many|TRBD1|TRBJ2-2|TRBV9
TGTGCCAGCAGGGACAGGACGAACACCGGGGAGCTGTTTTTT
CASRDRTNTGELFF
>.|.|TRBJ2-7|TRBV2
TGTGCCAGCAAGGGGTACGAGCAGTACTTC
CASKGYEQYF
>.|.|TRBJ2-2|TRBV4-1
TGCGCCAGCAGCCCTTTATCCGGGGAGCTGTTTTTT
CASSPLSGELFF
>.|.|TRBJ1-1|TRBV7-6
TGTGCCAGCAGCTTACAATATGGGAACACTGAAGCTTTCTTT
CASSLQYGNTEAFF
>many|TRBD1|TRBJ2-4|TRBV5-1
TGCGCCAGCAGGCGGAGGACAGGGGAAAACATTCAGTACTTC
CASRRRTGENIQYF
>many|.|TRBJ2-6|TRBV4-1
TGCGCCAGCAGCCGATCTAATTTCGGTACTGGGGCCAACGTCCTGACTTTC
CASSRSNFGTGANVLTF
>many|.|TRBJ1-5|TRBV12-5
TGTGCTAGTGGTTTTTCAAATCAGCCCCAGCATTTT
CASGFSNQPQHF
>many|TRBD1|TRBJ2-1|TRBV5-1
TGCGCCAGCAGCTTGGAAGGACAGGGGAAGGAGTTCTTC
CASSLEGQGKEFF
>many|.|TRBJ1-1|TRBV20-1
TGCAGTGCTAGAATTCCGGGCCCATCGCGGACTGAAGCTTTCTTT
CSARIPGPSRTEAFF
>.|.|TRBJ2-1|TRBV29-1
TGCAGCGTTGCCGTCCGGACAGCTGGTGAGCAGTTCTTC
CSVAVRTAGEQFF
>many|.|TRBJ2-3|TRBV7-9
TGTGCCAGCAACGTAGGGTCGGCGTTTACAGATACGCAGTATTTT
CASNVGSAFTDTQYF
>.|.|TRBJ2-2|TRBV14
TGTGCCAGCAGTCTAGACCGGGGATCGAACACCGGGGAGCTGTTTTTT
CASSLDRGSNTGELFF
>.|.|TRBJ1-6|TRBV12-3/TRBV12-4
TGTGCCAGCAGTACTACAGGGAATTCACCCCTCCACTTT
CASSTTGNSPLHF
>many|.|TRBJ2-7|TRBV20-1
TGCAGTGCTAGATTCCGGGACTTCTCCTACGAGCAGTACTTC
CSARFRDFSYEQYF
>many|.|TRBJ2-2|TRBV4-1
TGCGCCAGCAGCCAAGTTGGAGGGAAGGGGACCGGGGAGCTGTTTTTT
CASSQVGGKGTGELFF
>many|.|TRBJ2-1|TRBV2
TGTGCCATCCCACGGGGCAGCTCCTACAATGAGCAGTTCTTC
CAIPRGSSYNEQFF
>few|.|TRBJ2-3|TRBV20-1
TGCAGTGCCACGCCGAGGGGGGCTCGGGCAAATACGCAGTATTTT
CSATPRGARANTQYF
>many|TRBD2|TRBJ2-3|TRBV7-7
TGTGCTAGCAGCTTAGGTCTAGCGGGAGTCTCAGATACGCAGTATTTT
CASSLGLAGVSDTQYF
>.|.|TRBJ1-2|TRBV7-9
TGTGCCAGCAGCTTTGGGGACCATGGGGGCTACACCTTC
CASSFGDHGGYTF
>.|.|TRBJ2-3|TRBV5-1
TGCGCCAGCAGTCGCGACGGGACTTTCACAGATACGCAGTATTTT
CASSRDGTFTDTQYF
>few|.|TRBJ1-1|TRBV5-5
TGTGCCAGCAGCCCCACAGGGATGGACACTGAAGCTTTCTTT
CASSPTGMDTEAFF
>many|.|TRBJ1-2|TRBV12-3/TRBV12-4
TGTGCCAGCAGCCCCGGGACAAGGTCGGCCAGTGGCTACACCTTC
CASSPGTRSASGYTF
>few|TRBD1|TRBJ1-1|TRBV28
TGTGCCAGCAGTTTTCCTCTCACAGGGGGCTCACACACTGAAGCTTTCTTT
CASSFPLTGGSHTEAFF
>few|TRBD2|TRBJ2-1|TRBV5-5
TGTGCCAGCAGCCTAGCGGGGAATAATGAGCAGTTCTTC
CASSLAGNNEQFF